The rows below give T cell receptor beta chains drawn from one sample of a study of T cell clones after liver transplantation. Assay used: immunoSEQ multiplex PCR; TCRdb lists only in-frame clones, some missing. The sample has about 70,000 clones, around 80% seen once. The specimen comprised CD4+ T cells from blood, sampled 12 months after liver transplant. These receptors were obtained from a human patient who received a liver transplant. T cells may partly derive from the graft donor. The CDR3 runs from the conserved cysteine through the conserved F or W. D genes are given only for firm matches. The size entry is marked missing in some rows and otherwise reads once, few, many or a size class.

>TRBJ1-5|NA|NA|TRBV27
TGTGCCAGCAGTTTAATATGGACAGTGGGCCATCAGCCCCAGCATTTT
CASSLIWTVGHQPQHF
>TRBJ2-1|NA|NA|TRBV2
TGTGCCAGCAGTAAGGATCAAGTACTATCGGGTGAGCAGTTCTTC
CASSKDQVLSGEQFF
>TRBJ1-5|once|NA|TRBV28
TGTGCCACCCTTTTTATAAGGATGGATCAGCCCCAGCATTTT
CATLFIRMDQPQHF
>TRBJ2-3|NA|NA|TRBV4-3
TGCGCCAGCAGCTTTACTATAGGGATCACAGATACGCAGTATTTT
CASSFTIGITDTQYF
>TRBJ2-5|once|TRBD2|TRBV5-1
TGCGCCAGCAGCTCCGTAGTAATAGGGGTAGCGGGAGCCCAAGAGACCCAGTACTTC
CASSSVVIGVAGAQETQYF
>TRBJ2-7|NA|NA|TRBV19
TGTGCCAGTAGTTCCGGGACATACTACGAGCAGTACTTC
CASSSGTYYEQYF
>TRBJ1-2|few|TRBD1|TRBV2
TGTGCCAGTGCAGGGGGGGTTTATGGCTACACCTTC
CASAGGVYGYTF
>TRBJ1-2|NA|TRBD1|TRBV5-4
TGTGCCAGCAGCCAGGGACAGGGATTTAACTATGGCTACACCTTC
CASSQGQGFNYGYTF
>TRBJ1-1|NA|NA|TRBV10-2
TGCGCCAGCAGTGAGGTGGGGGGCCTCCTGAACACTGAAGCTTTCTTT
CASSEVGGLLNTEAFF
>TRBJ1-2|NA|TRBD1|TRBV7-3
TGTGCCAGCAGCCAAGACAGGGGGCTGAATGGCTACACCTTC
CASSQDRGLNGYTF
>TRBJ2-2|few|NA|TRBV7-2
TGTGCCAGCAGCTTCGACGGGATTAAGGTCGGGGAGCTGTTTTTT
CASSFDGIKVGELFF
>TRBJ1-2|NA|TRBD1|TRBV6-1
TGTGCCAGCAGTGGATCTGGGACAGGGTATGGCTACACCTTC
CASSGSGTGYGYTF
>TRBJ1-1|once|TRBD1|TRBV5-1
TGCGCCAGCAGCTTGGTAGCAGGGGGGGACACTGAAGCTTTCTTT
CASSLVAGGDTEAFF
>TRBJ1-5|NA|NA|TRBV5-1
TGCGCCAGCAGCTTCGACGGCAATCAGCCCCAGCATTTT
CASSFDGNQPQHF
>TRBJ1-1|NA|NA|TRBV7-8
TGTGCCAGCAGCTTAGTGGAAGTCTCGGTGTCTTTCTTT
CASSLVEVSVSFF
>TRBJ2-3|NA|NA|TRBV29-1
TGCAGCGCTCAAGCAGGGGGGTTCACAGATACGCAGTATTTT
CSAQAGGFTDTQYF
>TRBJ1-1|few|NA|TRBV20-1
TGCAGTGCTAGAGAGAACACTGAAGCTTTCTTT
CSARENTEAFF
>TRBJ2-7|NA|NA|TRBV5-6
TGTGCCAGCAGCCTTCCCGGGGGCTTGGCCGAGCAGTACTTC
CASSLPGGLAEQYF
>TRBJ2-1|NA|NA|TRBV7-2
TGTGCCAGCAGCTTAGCGGGAGTACGCAATGAGCAGTTCTTC
CASSLAGVRNEQFF
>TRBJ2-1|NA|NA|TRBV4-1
TGCGCCAGCAGCCAAGGAAAAGGTTCCGCACCCAATGAGCAGTTCTTC
CASSQGKGSAPNEQFF
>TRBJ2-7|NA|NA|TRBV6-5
TGTGCCTCTTCTGGGGGTCTTCCCTACGAGCAGTACTTC
CASSGGLPYEQYF
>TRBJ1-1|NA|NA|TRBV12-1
TGTGCCAGAAGCAGCTCTTTGGGGGGTGACACTGAAGCTTTCTTT
CARSSSLGGDTEAFF
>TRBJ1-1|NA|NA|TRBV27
TGTGCCAGCAGCTTGCCCCCTTACACTGAAGCTTTCTTT
CASSLPPYTEAFF
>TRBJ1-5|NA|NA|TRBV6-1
TGTGCCAGCAGTGAACTAGGGGGGGCGTCAGCGAATCAGCCCCAGCATTTT
CASSELGGASANQPQHF
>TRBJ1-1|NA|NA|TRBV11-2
TGTGCCAGCAGCCCAAACCGGGACCGTGAAGCTTTCTTT
CASSPNRDREAFF
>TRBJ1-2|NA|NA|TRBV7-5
TGTGCCAGAAGGGGAGGGCAGCGGCGGAGACGATATGGCTACACCTTC
CARRGGQRRRRYGYTF
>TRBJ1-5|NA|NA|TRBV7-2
TGTGCCAGCAGTATGGGAGGGATCGGCAATCAGCCCCAGCATTTT
CASSMGGIGNQPQHF
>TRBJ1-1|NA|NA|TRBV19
TGTGCCAGTATTGATACGGGCAGGTCGAGGGCAGCTTTCTTT
CASIDTGRSRAAFF
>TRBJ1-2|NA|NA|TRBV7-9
TGTGCCAGCAGCTTAGCGGTTTCCGATAACTATGGCTACACCTTC
CASSLAVSDNYGYTF
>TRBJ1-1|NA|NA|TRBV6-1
TGTGCCAGCAAGGCGGTCCCGAACACTGAAGCTTTCTTT
CASKAVPNTEAFF
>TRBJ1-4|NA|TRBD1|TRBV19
TGTGCCAGTAGTCCCCGGACAGGGGGCCGCGAAAAACTGTTTTTT
CASSPRTGGREKLFF
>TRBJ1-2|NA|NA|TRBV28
TGTGCCAGCAGTTTTGGCCGGGACCGGGGTAAAACCTTC
CASSFGRDRGKTF
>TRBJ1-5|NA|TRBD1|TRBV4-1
TGCGCCAGCAGCCGCCAGGGGGCTCAACAGCCCCAGCATTTT
CASSRQGAQQPQHF
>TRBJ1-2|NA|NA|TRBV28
TGTGCCGTAATCGAGGGGGATACAGGGAATGGCTACACCTTC
CAVIEGDTGNGYTF
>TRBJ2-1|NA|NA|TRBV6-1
TGTGCCAGCAGGTTAGGCAATGAGCAGTTCTTC
CASRLGNEQFF
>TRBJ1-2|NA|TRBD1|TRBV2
TGTGCCAGCACGGGACAGGGGTTCGATGGCTACACCTTC
CASTGQGFDGYTF
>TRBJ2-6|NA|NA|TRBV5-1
TGCGCCAGCTCACAGAGCCCTGGGGCCAACGTCCTGACTTTC
CASSQSPGANVLTF
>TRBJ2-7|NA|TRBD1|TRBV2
TGTGCCAGCGGTCGACAGGGGGCCCTCCGATCCTACGAGCAGTACTTC
CASGRQGALRSYEQYF
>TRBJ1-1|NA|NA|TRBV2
TGTGCCAGCAGTTACGACTGGGCTGAAGCTTTCTTT
CASSYDWAEAFF
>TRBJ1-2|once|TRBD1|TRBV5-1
TGCGCCAGCAGCTTGGGGACAGGGGGCATCTATGGCTACACCTTC
CASSLGTGGIYGYTF
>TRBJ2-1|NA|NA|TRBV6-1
TGTGCCAGCAGTGGGGCTCGGCGGGGAATTGAGCAGTTCTTC
CASSGARRGIEQFF
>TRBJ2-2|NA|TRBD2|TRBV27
TGTGCCAGCAGTTTATCGCGGCTAGCGGGAGGGCCCAACACCGGGGAGCTGTTTTTT
CASSLSRLAGGPNTGELFF